This T cell receptor (beta chain) was profiled in a study of beta chain features in type 1 diabetes. Study observations and caveats: Shorter TCRB CDR3s, moderately but significantly so, marked every one of the four CD4+ subsets in Type 1 diabetes patients.

All of the isolated RNA was reverse transcribed, so expressed TCRB transcripts were sequenced. Using immunoSEQ multiplex PCR, the repertoire was profiled, and TCRdb retains in-frame clones only, with some absent. Of 430,000 or so clones in the sample, roughly 10% were seen once. This clone appeared a few times. Antigen unknown. Each of the CD4+ naive, central memory, regulatory and stem cell-like memory populations was sorted via CD45RO/CCR7/CD25/CD127/CD95/CD27. Specimen: naive CD4+ T cells from blood. The receptor's source is a woman aged 18-29 years in good health.

In nucleotides, the CDR3 is TGTGCCAGCAGCGTAGCCCTCGGCGGGGAATACTCCTACAATGAGCAGTTCTTC. Protein sequence: CASSVALGGEYSYNEQFF. The chain has TRBV9 and TRBJ2-1, with D maybe TRBD2 (6 bases). In germline, CDR1 is SGDLS, CDR2 YYNGEE. The V end was cut by 0 bases, the J end by 0 bases, with 16 bases between. The length of the CDR3 is 18 residues.